One and the same sample provided the 13 T cell receptor beta chains below, sequenced in a study of blood T cell repertoires in COVID-19. Only in-frame clones appear in the TCRdb table, and some are missing; sequencing was by immunoSEQ multiplex PCR. The sample has about 110,000 clones, just over 85% seen once. Sequencing was done on a sample of peripheral blood. The source of these receptors is a human donor in a cohort sampled during active COVID-19.

The J gene is TRBJ1-2, the V gene TRBV29-1; 9 bases match TRBD1. This CDR3 region has 13 residues. CDR1 is SQVTM and CDR2 is ANQGSEA in the germline V gene. With V trimmed by 3 bases and J by 6 bases, 5 bases remained unmatched. CDR3 DNA sequence: TGCAGCGTTGATTTACAGGGGGCGGATGGCTACACCTTC. The encoded protein is CSVDLQGADGYTF. Variable domain in full (rest from reference TRBV29-1 and TRBJ1-2): SAVISQKPSRDICQRGTSLTIQCQVDSQVTMMFWYRQQPGQSLTLIATANQGSEATYESGFVIDKFPISRPNLTFSTLTVSNMSPEDSSIYLCSVDLQGADGYTFGSGTRLTVV.

This chain joins TRBV6-1 and TRBJ1-5; the D is unclear. CDR1 MNHNS and CDR2 SASEGT come from the germline V gene. The CDR3 extends over 17 amino acids. V lost 4 bases and J lost 0, with 16 bases in between. CDR3 residues: CASSGAHAAGSNQPQHF. In DNA form, the CDR3 reads TGTGCCAGCAGTGGGGCTCATGCCGCCGGTAGCAATCAGCCCCAGCATTTT.

As to this clone: One end of the junction varies from germline; a read error may be responsible. The rearrangement uses TRBV5-6 and TRBJ2-7; tentatively, D is TRBD1 (6 bases). This CDR3 is 13 amino acids long. From germline, CDR1 is SGHDT and CDR2 YYEEEE. DNA for the CDR3: TGTGCCAGCAGCCTAGAGGGACCCGGGACACGGTCATTC. Encoded protein: CASSLEGPGTRSF.

The gene calls are TRBV19 and TRBJ2-3; 12 bases are a match to TRBD2. The V gene end was trimmed by 5 bases and the J gene end by 6 bases; junction bases not matched to a gene: 6. The germline gives CDR1 LNHDA, CDR2 SQIVND (reference sequence). The CDR3 extends over 15 amino acids. CDR3 DNA: TGTGCCAGTAGTTTGACTAGCGGGAGTATGGATACGCAGTATTTT. Protein product: CASSLTSGSMDTQYF.

The chain recombines TRBV7-8 with TRBJ2-3; 11 bases line up with TRBD2. CDR1 and CDR2 from the germline V gene are SGHVS and FQNEAQ. After removal of 11 bases from V and 2 bases from J, the junction contained 6 bases not matched to a gene. The CDR3 spans 14 residues. CDR3 coding DNA: TGTGCCGGGGGGACTAGCGGCTACACAGATACGCAGTATTTT. Amino acids: CAGGTSGYTDTQYF.

The J gene is TRBJ2-1, the V gene TRBV14; D unclear. This CDR3 region has 13 residues. V was cut by 0 bases and J by 4 bases, with 4 bases left in between. The germline gives CDR1 SGHDN, CDR2 FVKESK. CDR3 bases: TGTGCCAGCAGCCAAGATCCGTACAATGAGCAGTTCTTC. Amino acid sequence: CASSQDPYNEQFF.

The chain combines TRBV5-5 with TRBJ1-4; D is possibly TRBD1 (6 bases). Per germline, CDR1 SGHKS and CDR2 YYEKEE (reference sequence). This CDR3 spans 14 amino acids. V lost 3 bases and J 5 bases, leaving 11 bases between the germline ends. The chain's CDR3 is CASSYWDKNEKLFF. CDR3 bases: TGTGCCAGCAGCTACTGGGACAAGAATGAAAAACTGTTTTTT.

V is TRBV29-1 and J is TRBJ2-7; D call uncertain. V shed 5 bases and J shed 3 bases, with 11 bases lying between them. The germline V gene encodes CDR1 SQVTM and CDR2 ANQGSEA. The CDR3 is 12 residues long. The CDR3 nucleotides are TGCAGCGTTCGGGTCAAGGTCTACGAGCAGTACTTC. Encoded protein: CSVRVKVYEQYF.

The chain joins TRBV27 to TRBJ2-7, with TRBD1 as a possible D gene (5 bases). Trimming stripped 2 bases from V and 5 bases from J, with 10 bases between. Germline CDR1 MNHEY, CDR2 SMNVEV (reference sequence). The CDR3 is 13 amino acids. The CDR3 here is CASSLKAGNEQYF. The CDR3 DNA is TGTGCCAGCAGTTTAAAGGCAGGGAACGAGCAGTACTTC.

This sequence joins TRBV10-3 and TRBJ1-1; D not certain. Deletions cut 5 bases from V and 5 bases from J, with 18 bases between. CDR1 ENHRY and CDR2 SYGVKD come from the germline V gene. The CDR3 length is 15 residues. The CDR3 here is CAISSRALGSTEAFF. CDR3 in DNA: TGTGCCATCAGTTCCCGAGCGTTGGGGAGTACTGAAGCTTTCTTT.

This chain uses TRBV13 with TRBJ2-1; 9 bases map to TRBD2. The germline gives CDR1 PRHDT, CDR2 FYEKMQ (reference sequence). V was clipped by 5 bases and J by 2 bases; unmatched bases: 4. The CDR3 consists of 15 residues. CDR3 nucleotide sequence: TGTGCCAGCAGCCTCCTAGCGGGAACCTACAATGAGCAGTTCTTC. It translates to CASSLLAGTYNEQFF.

The chain employs TRBV7-6 and TRBJ2-5, with 14 bases aligning to TRBD2. There are 16 residues in the CDR3. Trimming cost V 5 bases and J 4 bases; bases outside gene matches: 6. CDR1 and CDR2 (germline): SGHVS, FNYEAQ. CDR3 protein: CASSPGTSGSGETQYF. The CDR3 bases are TGTGCCAGCAGCCCCGGGACTAGCGGGAGCGGAGAGACCCAGTACTTC.

The chain joins TRBV6-6 to TRBJ1-1, with D uncertain. The V and J ends lost 5 bases and 4 bases respectively, with 17 bases between them. The CDR3 totals 15 residues. Germline CDR1 and CDR2: MNHNY and SVGAGI (reference sequence). CDR3 DNA sequence: TGTGCCAGCAGTCCCCTTGGTAGGGAGAGCACTGAAGCTTTCTTT. This codes for CASSPLGRESTEAFF.